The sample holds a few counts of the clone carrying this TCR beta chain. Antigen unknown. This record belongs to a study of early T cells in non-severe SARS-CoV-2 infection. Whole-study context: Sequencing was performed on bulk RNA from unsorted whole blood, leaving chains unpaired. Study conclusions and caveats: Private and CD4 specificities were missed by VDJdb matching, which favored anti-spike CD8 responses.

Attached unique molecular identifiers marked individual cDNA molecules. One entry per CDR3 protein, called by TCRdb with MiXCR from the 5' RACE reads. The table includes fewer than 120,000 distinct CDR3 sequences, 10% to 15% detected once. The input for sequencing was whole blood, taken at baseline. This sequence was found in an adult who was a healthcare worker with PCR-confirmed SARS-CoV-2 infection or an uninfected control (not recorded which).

The CDR3 DNA reads TGTGCTCGTCGGGAAGCTTTCTTT. This encodes CARREAFF. V usage is TRBV12-5 and J usage is TRBJ1-1; unclear D gene. The V end lost 11 bases, the J end lost 8 bases, and 6 bases lay between the germline ends. Germline V gene data show CDR1 as LGHNT and CDR2 as FRNRAP. This CDR3 has 8 amino acids.